One TCR beta chain is described in this entry. These data come from a study of blood T cell repertoires in COVID-19. Across the whole study: Collection of acute and convalescent COVID-19 samples took place in the United States, Italy and Spain. Sources were T cells, B-cell-depleted T cells, or PBMCs; the material itself was cDNA or gDNA.

In the study's own analysis: Quantification of nucleated cells was approximated via reference gene primer amplification. Here immunoSEQ multiplex PCR was the method, and the copy in TCRdb shows in-frame clones only, minus some. Clone size and V and J calls were adopted from that table, with D and trimming inferred from the DNA. The table shows approximately 89,000 clones, with about four fifths occurring only once. CDR1 is WSHSY, CDR2 SAAADI, per germline. The CDR3 length is 16 residues. The V gene end was trimmed by 2 bases and the J gene end by 3 bases; junction bases not matched to a gene: 6. Sequencing used peripheral blood. J is TRBJ2-4 and V is TRBV10-2; 8 bases fit TRBD1. The TCR originated in an older man with COVID-19, enrolled during active disease. CDR3: CASSEAAGTGKNIQYF. CDR3 DNA: TGCGCCAGCAGTGAGGCTGCCGGGACAGGCAAAAACATTCAGTACTTC.